This T cell receptor (beta chain) was captured in a study of T cell repertoires in cytomegalovirus infection. Study details: Indications came from public TCR beta signatures; they pointed to CMV infection and to a matching HLA type. General study results and limits: CMV-specific TCR beta clonotypes restricted by HLA-C dominated the ex vivo response. Summed frequency of shared TCR beta families picked out CMV carriers who also had the relevant HLA.

The CDR3 covers 15 residues. Germline V lookup: CDR1 MNHNY, CDR2 SVGAGI (reference sequence). V gave up 2 bases and J gave up 8 bases, with 15 bases separating them. This clonotype was recorded a few times. Its antigen is still unknown. TCRdb used MiXCR to reprocess the reads, holding one entry per CDR3 protein. The sample comprises roughly 110,000 distinct CDR3 sequences, over 9% of which are singletons, and approximately 33% rests with the top ten. Sample: PBMCs, sequenced either directly or after in vitro stimulation (not recorded which). The sequence was collected from a human donor in good health (CMV status not recorded). Some clones in this sample may be carry-over from other donors' samples. The chain recombines TRBV6-6 with TRBJ1-4, with D maybe TRBD1 (5 bases). In DNA form, the CDR3 reads TGTGCCAGCAGTTACGACGGGGCACCCGTGGAAAAACTGTTTTTT. Translation: CASSYDGAPVEKLFF.